This T cell receptor (beta chain) came from a study of cytomegalovirus exposure and HLA in healthy donors. Whole-study results and caveats: Most TCR sequences were uncommon, yet certain public TCRs appeared in many donors.

Separation from the roughly 700-subject first cohort characterized the roughly 130-subject validation cohort, to which the donors belonged. Of note for this clone: The antigen is undetermined.

Germline loops: CDR1 SEHNR, CDR2 FQNEAQ (reference sequence). This CDR3 has 15 residues. V lost 2 bases and J lost 4, with 14 bases in between. Sequenced by immunoSEQ multiplex PCR; TCRdb stores in-frame clones only, minus some. The sample yields 150,000 to 200,000 clones, 95% to 96% seen once. The J gene is TRBJ1-2, the V gene TRBV7-9, with D perhaps matching TRBD1 (5 bases). The sequence came from a woman aged 18-30 years in good health and CMV-seronegative. The sample was PBMCs. As DNA, the CDR3 is TGTGCCAGCAGCTTAATCTGGGAGGGGTCCTATGGCTACACCTTC. It is translated as CASSLIWEGSYGYTF. Combining the CDR3 with reference TRBV7-9 and TRBJ1-2 gives the whole variable domain DTGVSQNPRHKITKRGQNVTFRCDPISEHNRLYWYRQTLGQGPEFLTYFQNEAQLEKSRLLSDRFSAERPKGSFSTLEIQRTEQGDSAMYLCASSLIWEGSYGYTFGSGTRLTVV.